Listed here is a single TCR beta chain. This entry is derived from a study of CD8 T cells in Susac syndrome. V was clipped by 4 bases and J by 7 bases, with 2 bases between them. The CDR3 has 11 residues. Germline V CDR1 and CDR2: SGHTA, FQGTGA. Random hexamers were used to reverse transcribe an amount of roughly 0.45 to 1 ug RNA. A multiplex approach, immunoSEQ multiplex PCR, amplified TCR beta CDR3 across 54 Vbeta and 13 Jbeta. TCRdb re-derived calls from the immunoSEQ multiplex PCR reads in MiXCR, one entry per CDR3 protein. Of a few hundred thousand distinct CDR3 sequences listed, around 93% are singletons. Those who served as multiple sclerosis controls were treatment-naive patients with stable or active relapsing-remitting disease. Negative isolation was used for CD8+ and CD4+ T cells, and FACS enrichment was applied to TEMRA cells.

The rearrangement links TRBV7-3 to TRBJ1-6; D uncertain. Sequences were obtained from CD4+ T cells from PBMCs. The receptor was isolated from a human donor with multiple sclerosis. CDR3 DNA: TGTGCCAGCAGCTACAATTCACCCCTCCACTTT. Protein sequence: CASSYNSPLHF.